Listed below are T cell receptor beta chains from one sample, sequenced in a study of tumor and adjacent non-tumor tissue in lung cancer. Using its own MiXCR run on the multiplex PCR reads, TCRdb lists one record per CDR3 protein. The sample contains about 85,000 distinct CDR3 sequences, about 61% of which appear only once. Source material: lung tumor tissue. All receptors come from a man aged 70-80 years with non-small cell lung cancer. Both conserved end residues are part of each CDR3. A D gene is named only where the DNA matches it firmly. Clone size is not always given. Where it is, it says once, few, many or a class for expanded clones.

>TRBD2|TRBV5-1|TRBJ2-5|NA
CASSSGISGRASQETQHF
TGCGCCAGCAGCTCCGGGATTAGCGGGAGGGCCAGCCAAGAGACCCAGCACTTC
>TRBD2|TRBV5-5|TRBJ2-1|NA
CVGSLSRGGGQQFF
TGTGTCGGCAGCTTGTCCCGGGGGGGTGGCCAGCAGTTCTTC
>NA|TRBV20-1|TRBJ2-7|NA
CSARDLRRDNAYDQYF
TGCAGTGCTAGAGATTTAAGGCGGGACAACGCTTACGATCAGTACTTC
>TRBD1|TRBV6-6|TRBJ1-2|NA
CTSSLNRGSNYGYAF
TGTACCAGCAGTTTGAACAGGGGGTCCAACTATGGCTATGCCTTC
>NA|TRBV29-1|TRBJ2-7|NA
CSVRRCLYEQYF
TGCAGCGTTCGGCGGTGTTTATACGAGCAGTACTTC
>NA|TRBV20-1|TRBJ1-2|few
CSVPLGASGYTF
TGCAGTGTTCCACTGGGGGCATCGGGCTACACCTTC
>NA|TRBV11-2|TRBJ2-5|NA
CVSSPRSRETQYF
TGTGTCAGCAGCCCCCGATCTAGAGAGACCCAGTATTTC
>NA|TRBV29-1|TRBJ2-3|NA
CSSRDGFGTDTQCF
TGCAGCTCTCGGGATGGGTTCGGCACAGATACGCAGTGTTTT
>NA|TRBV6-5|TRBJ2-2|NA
CSSSPGWISNTGKLFF
TGTTCCAGCAGCCCGGGTTGGATATCGAACACCGGGAAGCTGTTTTTT
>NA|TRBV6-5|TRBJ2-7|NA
CASKASPRGSYEQYF
TGTGCCAGTAAAGCGTCCCCTAGGGGATCTTACGAGCAGTACTTC